The present entry profiles one T cell receptor beta chain with its context. Antigen unknown. Assay: immunoSEQ multiplex PCR; the TCRdb copy retains only in-frame clones and omits some. This sample has 4,000 to 6,000 clones, with 94% found just once. CDR3 size: 14 residues. Deletions cut 4 bases from V and 0 bases from J, with 13 bases between. Germline V gene lookup returns CDR1 SQVTM and CDR2 ANQGSEA. The data stem from a study of T cell clonotyping in hematopoietic cell transplantation. Blood collection times were about day -28 and days 30, 100, 180 posttransplant. General study findings and limits: Broader posttransplant TCR repertoire diversity was predicted by graft donor and pretransplant recipient Inverse Simpson Index values. At the given depth, recipient repertoires were over 95% de novo clonotypes.

Specimen: PBMCs, collected 180 days after allogeneic stem cell transplant. The chain is built from TRBV29-1 and TRBJ2-7, with D maybe TRBD1 (6 bases). The sequence came from a male patient between 60 and 69 years old who had an allogeneic stem cell transplant from a related donor, so the T cells may come from the graft donor. Some clones in this sample may be carry-over from other donors' samples. The CDR3 here is CSVVGQGYSYEQYF. DNA for the CDR3: TGCAGCGTTGTAGGGCAGGGGTACTCCTACGAGCAGTACTTC.